This passage covers 4 T cell receptor beta chains from one sample sequenced in a study of PD-1 blockade in mismatch repair-deficient tumors. This table comes from immunoSEQ multiplex PCR, and its TCRdb copy is limited to in-frame clones, with some not included. The table has about 100,000 clones, 70% to 85% seen once. The sequenced sample was peripheral blood, obtained about eight months after starting pembrolizumab. These receptors all come from an adult with mismatch repair-deficient cancer.

The genes are TRBV7-3 and TRBJ2-3, with 9 bases that match TRBD2. V shed 1 base, J shed 3 bases, and the junction held 2 bases outside the gene matches. The CDR3 covers 15 residues. Germline V gene sequence: CDR1 SGHTA, CDR2 FQGTGA. The CDR3 loop reads CASSLRSGRTDTQYF. The CDR3 DNA reads as TGTGCCAGCAGCTTAAGGAGCGGGAGGACAGATACGCAGTATTTT.

This clone turned up a few times. This chain connects TRBV6-1 to TRBJ2-3; D unclear. The CDR3 sequence is 12 residues long. V was cut by 7 bases and J by 6 bases, with 11 bases left in between. Germline values: CDR1 MNHNS, CDR2 SASEGT. DNA of the CDR3: TGTGCCAGCACCCTTACCGGGGATACGCAGTATTTT. Translation gives CASTLTGDTQYF.

This clone was seen once. The rearrangement joins TRBV7-3 to TRBJ2-3; no definite D call. This CDR3 is 15 amino acids long. The germline V gene encodes CDR1 SGHTA and CDR2 FQGTGA. The V end was cut by 5 bases, the J end by 1 base, with 13 bases between. The CDR3 loop reads CASSQDLVGTDTQYF. CDR3 nucleotides: TGTGCCAGCAGCCAGGACCTAGTAGGCACAGATACGCAGTATTTT.

The chain links TRBV18 to TRBJ2-2; possible D gene TRBD1, 6 bases. Trimming left V 1 base short and J 5 bases short, with 11 bases between. There are 15 residues in the CDR3. Looked up from germline, CDR1 is KGHSH and CDR2 is LQKENI. The DNA of the CDR3 is TGTGCCAGCTCACCACAGGCAGGGGATACCGGGGAGCTGTTTTTT. Translating gives CASSPQAGDTGELFF.